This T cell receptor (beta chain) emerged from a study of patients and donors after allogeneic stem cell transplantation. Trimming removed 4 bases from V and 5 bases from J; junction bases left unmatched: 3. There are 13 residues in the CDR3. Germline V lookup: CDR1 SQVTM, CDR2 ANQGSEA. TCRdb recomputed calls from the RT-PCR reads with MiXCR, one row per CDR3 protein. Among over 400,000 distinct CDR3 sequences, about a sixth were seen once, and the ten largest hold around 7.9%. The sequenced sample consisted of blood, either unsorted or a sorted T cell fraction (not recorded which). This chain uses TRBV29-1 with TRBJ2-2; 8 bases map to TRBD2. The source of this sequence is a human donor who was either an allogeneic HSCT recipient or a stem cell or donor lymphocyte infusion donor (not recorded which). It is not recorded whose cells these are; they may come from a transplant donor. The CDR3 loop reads CSVALAVTGELFF. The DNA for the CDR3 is TGCAGCGTTGCACTAGCGGTAACCGGGGAGCTGTTTTTT.